This TCR beta chain was found in a study of T cell responses to AZD1222 COVID-19 vaccine. Trimming took 6 bases from V and 12 from J, leaving 17 bases between them. CDR3 length equals 12 residues. TCRdb keeps only in-frame clones here, not all; method: immunoSEQ multiplex PCR. The sample includes about 120,000 clones, approximately 83% of them seen just once. This sequence was found in an adult in good health. The material was peripheral blood, obtained on day 0 of AZD1222 vaccination. V is TRBV12-3 or TRBV12-4 and J is TRBJ1-1; D is perhaps TRBD1 (5 bases). The DNA for the CDR3 is TGTGCCAGCAGCCGTCCCCAGGGTAGACCTTTCTTT. This sequence encodes CASSRPQGRPFF.